This T cell receptor (beta chain) emerged from a study of graft-versus-host responses after intestinal transplantation. Overall study context: As for transplant type, recipients had multivisceral, liver-intestinal, or isolated intestinal grafts. Every transplant recipient was induced with anti-thymocyte globulin, then maintained on tacrolimus and steroids for about 3 years.

Assay used: immunoSEQ multiplex PCR; TCRdb lists only in-frame clones, some missing. Found here are over 100,000 clones, approximately 84% of them singletons; the top ten hold over 0.7%. On this clone itself: Its antigen is not identified.

The study, taken as a whole, reports: Investigators detected GvH clones in recipient marrow, with some emerging earlier in ileum or blood.

In germline, CDR1 is SGHNT, CDR2 YYREEE (reference sequence). The CDR3 covers 15 residues. V dropped 2 bases and J dropped 4 bases, with 15 bases sitting between them. The source was unstimulated CD4+ T cells sorted from spleen or lymph node cells, collected before intestinal transplant. The V gene is TRBV5-4, the J gene TRBJ1-1, with a tentative D call TRBD1 (5 bases). This receptor was obtained from a human donor who received an intestinal transplant. Here the CDR3 DNA reads TGTGCCAGCAGCTTCGGGCGGACATCTAGCACTGAAGCTTTCTTT. Protein sequence: CASSFGRTSSTEAFF.